This T cell receptor beta chain is drawn from a study of cytomegalovirus exposure and HLA in healthy donors (dated by TCRdb to about 2017). About the study as a whole: In an earlier analysis of 587 of the donors, around 290 Gb of sequence data and 90 million to 120 million unique TCR beta sequences from roughly 190 million T cells were reported. About 330 gigabases of sequencing data and around 88 million unique TCR sequences made up an early release that covered 500 to 700 HLA-typed donors. Among the roughly 390 genotyped donors, around 81% belonged to the genetic ancestry cluster associated with self-reported Caucasian donors. The study aimed to test whether signatures of past pathogen exposure could be identified by cataloging public T cell receptors. The T cell repertoires of several hundred subjects were profiled by immunosequencing and related to cytomegalovirus serostatus. Besides the first cohort of 500 to 700 subjects, a separate validation cohort made up of over a hundred different subjects was used. To predict cytomegalovirus infection status, the study brought together high-throughput TCR immunosequencing, statistical association of individual TCRs with disease status, and machine learning. A later analysis re-analyzed previously published TCR beta repertoires from 600 to 850 donors and added high-resolution HLA genotyping to study TCR occurrence patterns. The later analysis used no new phenotypic data to find candidate immune exposures, relying instead on TCR beta sequences and their occurrence across donors. An earlier analysis of some 600 of the donors applied high-throughput TCR beta sequencing to assess whether each TCR beta V gene segment acted as functional or pseudogenic. Alongside the repertoire data, information on donor age, sex, ethnicity and CMV serostatus was compiled. A later genetic analysis took genome-wide SNP genotypes for about 55% of the 666 donors and used that subset as a discovery cohort. All discovery cohort repertoires had been generated using a single sequencing platform. Both class I and class II loci were covered by HLA typing, at four-digit resolution. The number of donors typed differed by locus, with 629-630 for A, B, C, DRB1 and DQB1, about 500 for DQA1, 600 to 610 for DPA1, and 450 to 480 for DPB1. A handful of DR-DQ haplotypes were handled as single units for association and clustering because linkage in the cohort was strong. On average, about 200,000 unique TCR beta nucleotide sequences were sequenced per donor among fewer than 500 genotyped donors of the cohort, with roughly 18% of those sequences being non-productive.

What the study reported, not specific to this receptor: Because counts were too low, around 17 rarely observed V segments, including chromosome 9 orphons, were left out of the earlier analysis of about 500 of the donors. A later analysis found that HLA-associated TCR beta chains were more clonally expanded and had lower generation probabilities than equally common non-associated chains. The study listed 150 to 200 TCR beta chains as associated with cytomegalovirus. Correlated functional status among segregating V segments might reflect linkage disequilibrium, but an unknown experimental factor could not be ruled out. Because some donors lacked HLA typing at each locus, the association tests relied only on the typed subset. A later analysis reported that several top co-occurrence clusters appeared linked to parvovirus B19, influenza, CMV and Epstein-Barr virus. In a later analysis, most CMV-associated TCR beta chains were found to appear HLA-restricted, with HLA associations seemingly driven largely by CMV exposure. In this cohort, only TCR beta chains were sequenced, and detectable features were limited by the absence of alpha or paired-chain data. The only immune exposure information available for the cohort was CMV serostatus. While some public TCRs were present in many individuals, most TCR sequences turned up only very rarely across donors. Assigning TCR associations to individual alleles was difficult when HLA alleles, especially DR and DQ, strongly co-occurred. An earlier analysis of some 560 of the donors showed that most TCR beta V segments appeared in productive rearrangements either about 87% or about 30% of the time, which broadly matched IMGT annotations. According to a later genetic analysis, donors in an Asian-associated ancestry cluster had fewer N-insertions in productive TCRs than the roughly 670-donor mean. Three of the identified cytomegalovirus-associated TCR beta chains were confirmed in vitro to be specific for cytomegalovirus antigens. V-gene and J-gene trimming of TCR beta chains was associated with a missense DCLRE1C variant in a later genetic analysis, and the association was replicated in an independent cohort. The authors suggested that the approach could potentially be extended to other disease states and immunological phenotypes. In a later analysis, the rate of TCR association differed among HLA loci, with DRB1 alleles having the most associated TCRs and HLA-C alleles having the fewest. Some IMGT-functional V segments, including TRBV6-2 and TRBV6-3, could not be told apart with the 87-base-pair reads, so those segments were excluded. A cluster of highly shared sequence variants was judged likely to be a technical artifact of the sequencing pipeline. A further reported finding was that TCR beta sequences accurately predicted the HLA-A and HLA-B alleles for most subjects in the first cohort. A later analysis associated about 16,000 TCR beta sequences with specific HLA alleles at a false discovery rate of 0.05. The presence/absence analyses assumed that sequencing depth was roughly uniform across donors, and that assumption may not be true. The classifier was reported to diagnose cytomegalovirus status with high specificity and sensitivity in both the original cohort and the validation cohort.

Receptor libraries were prepared by the immunoSEQ multiplex PCR assay. The multiplex PCR relied on a mix of 60 forward primers for TCR Vbeta segments and 13 reverse primers for TCR Jbeta segments. The CDR3 region of rearranged TCR beta genes was amplified from genomic DNA by a multiplex PCR assay. On the Illumina HiSeq System, the amplified TCR beta libraries were sequenced as 87-base-pair reads. Concerning the study's data processing: A later analysis tallied roughly 78 million unique TCR beta chains across the roughly 610 repertoires, and approximately 12 million of those chains were shared by two or more donors. Raw reads were error-corrected and collapsed into unique sequences with a nearest-neighbor algorithm that merged closely related sequences to remove PCR and sequencing errors. To assign V, D and J gene segments, CDR3 sequences were aligned to IMGT reference sequences. Each retained sequence needed at least a six-nucleotide match to both a V gene segment and a J gene segment. A rearrangement counted as productive if the CDR3 had no stop codons and remained in frame with V and J, and every other rearrangement counted as non-productive. CDR3 was defined according to IMGT convention as the region running from the second conserved V-encoded cysteine to the conserved J-encoded phenylalanine. In an earlier analysis of 587 of the donors, sequences lacking an unambiguous match to a single V gene segment were excluded. An earlier analysis of 500 to 700 of the donors classified V segments as functional when productive rearrangements were above 56.7% and as segregating when the standard deviation between donors was above 5%. A statistical classification framework was built for diagnosing cytomegalovirus status from the catalog of TCR beta chain sequences. In a later analysis, TCR nucleotide sequences were compared against IMGT/GENE-DB human TR gene sequences so that V and J genes could be assigned. In a later analysis, CDR3 sequences and most-parsimonious VDJ recombination scenarios were assigned using the TCRdist pipeline. A later analysis defined each TCR beta chain by its CDR3 amino acid sequence plus V-gene family, and excluded reads lacking a unique V-gene family. A later analysis removed 550 to 650 highly shared, low-generation-probability nucleotide sequences to deal with suspected cross-contamination and a sequencing artifact. A later analysis calculated a clonal expansion index for each public chain from normalized within-repertoire ranks of inferred template counts. In a later analysis, generation probabilities were computed using a VDJ recombination model fitted to out-of-frame rearrangements, and the results were checked against IGoR. In a later analysis, hypergeometric tests were used to score TCR-TCR, TCR-HLA and TCR-CMV co-occurrence, with a repertoire-size bias correction applied to TCR pairs. False discovery rates were estimated in a later analysis by permuting HLA or CMV assignments 20 times. In a later analysis, co-occurring TCRs were grouped using DBSCAN, and TCRdist sequence similarity was added for clustering within HLA-allele-positive subsets. Co-occurrence clustering excluded repertoires with fewer than 30,000 or more than 120,000 public chains, plus five with anomalous nucleotide sharing. The source is immuneACCESS, and TCRdb retained only in-frame sequences with V and J called. Part of the clones is not carried over; for the studies checked, unresolved V genes explain less than half of this, and the remainder is unexplained. The V and J calls and clone size were taken over from that table, and D and trimming were inferred from the DNA. Recorded for this sample are some 220,000 clones; about 88% of them occurred a single time. Together, the top ten hold about 0.22% of the sample.

Clipping removes 6 bases from V and 5 bases from J, with 3 as the unmatched junction base count. The germline V gene gives CDR1 as MNHEY and CDR2 as SVGAGI. Taken from cysteine to phenylalanine, the CDR3 has 12 residues. Here the CDR3 DNA is all that survives: 36 bases in frame from base 1. A single count supports this clone. The antigen it recognizes is unknown. Base qualities are not provided; no much larger clone lies one nucleotide away. In total, roughly 670 healthy bone marrow donors made up the cohort. At the time of sampling, every cohort member was nominally healthy, though immune exposures that went unrecorded were likely present. The donor tested CMV seronegative, placing the donor among the roughly 340 seronegative members of the cohort. A peripheral blood sample was collected from each donor, and TCR beta sequencing was performed on peripheral blood mononuclear cells. Genomic DNA extraction from the blood cell samples was performed with the Qiagen DNeasy Blood Extraction Kit.

This receptor was identified in a girl aged 2-10 years in good health and CMV-seronegative. The specimen sequenced was PBMCs. The chain employs TRBV6-5 and TRBJ1-2; TRBD1 matches 7 bases in the middle. CDR3 sequence: CASRGGEYGYTF. The nucleotide sequence reads as follows: TGTGCCAGCAGAGGGGGCGAGTATGGCTACACCTTC.